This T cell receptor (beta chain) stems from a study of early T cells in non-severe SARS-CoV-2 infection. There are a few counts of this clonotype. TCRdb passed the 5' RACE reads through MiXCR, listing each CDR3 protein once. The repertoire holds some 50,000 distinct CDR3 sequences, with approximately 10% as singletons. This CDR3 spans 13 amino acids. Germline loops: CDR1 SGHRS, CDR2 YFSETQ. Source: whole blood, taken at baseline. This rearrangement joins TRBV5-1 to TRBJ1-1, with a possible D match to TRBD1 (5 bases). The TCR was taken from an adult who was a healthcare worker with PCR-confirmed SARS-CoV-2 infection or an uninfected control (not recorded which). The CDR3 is CASGEGTNTEAFF. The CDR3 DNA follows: TGCGCTTCCGGCGAAGGGACCAACACTGAAGCTTTCTTT.